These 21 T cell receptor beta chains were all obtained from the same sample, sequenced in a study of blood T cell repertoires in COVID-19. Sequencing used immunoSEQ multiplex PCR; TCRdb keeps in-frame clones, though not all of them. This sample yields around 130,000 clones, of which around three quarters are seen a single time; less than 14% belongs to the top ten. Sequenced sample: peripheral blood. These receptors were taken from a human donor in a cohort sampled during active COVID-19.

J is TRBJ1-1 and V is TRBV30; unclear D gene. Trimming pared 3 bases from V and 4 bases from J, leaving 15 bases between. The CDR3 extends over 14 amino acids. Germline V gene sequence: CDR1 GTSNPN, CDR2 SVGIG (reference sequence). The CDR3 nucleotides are TGTGCCTGGAGCTTATGGACTGCAGGCACTGAAGCTTTCTTT. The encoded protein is CAWSLWTAGTEAFF. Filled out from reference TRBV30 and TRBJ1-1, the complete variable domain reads SQTIHQWPATLVQPVGSPLSLECTVEGTSNPNLYWYRQAAGRGLQLLFYSVGIGQISSEVPQNLSASRPQDRQFILSSKKLLLSDSGFYLCAWSLWTAGTEAFFGQGTRLTVV.

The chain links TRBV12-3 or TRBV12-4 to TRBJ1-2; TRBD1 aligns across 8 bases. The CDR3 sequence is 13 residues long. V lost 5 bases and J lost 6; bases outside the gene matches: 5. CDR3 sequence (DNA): TGTGCCAGCAGTAGACAGGGGTCCGATGGCTACACCTTC. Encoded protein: CASSRQGSDGYTF.

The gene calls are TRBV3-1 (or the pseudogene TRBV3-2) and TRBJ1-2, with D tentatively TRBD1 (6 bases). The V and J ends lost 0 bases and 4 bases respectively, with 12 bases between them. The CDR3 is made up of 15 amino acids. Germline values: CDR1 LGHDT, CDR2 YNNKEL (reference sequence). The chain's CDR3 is CASSQEGGLGYGYTF. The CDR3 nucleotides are TGTGCCAGCAGCCAAGAGGGGGGGCTGGGCTATGGCTACACCTTC.

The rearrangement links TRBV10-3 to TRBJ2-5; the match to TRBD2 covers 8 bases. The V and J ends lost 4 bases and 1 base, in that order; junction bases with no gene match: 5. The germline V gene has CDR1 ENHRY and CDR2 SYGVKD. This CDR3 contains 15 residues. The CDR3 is CAISAVAGLQETQYF. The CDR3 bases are TGTGCCATCAGTGCAGTAGCGGGGCTCCAAGAGACCCAGTACTTC.

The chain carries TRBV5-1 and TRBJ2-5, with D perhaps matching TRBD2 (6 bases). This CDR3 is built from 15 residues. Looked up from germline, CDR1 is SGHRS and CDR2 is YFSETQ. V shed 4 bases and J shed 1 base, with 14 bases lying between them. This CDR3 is CASSRAGGSQETQYF. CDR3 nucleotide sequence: TGCGCCAGCAGCCGGGCTGGGGGGAGCCAAGAGACCCAGTACTTC.

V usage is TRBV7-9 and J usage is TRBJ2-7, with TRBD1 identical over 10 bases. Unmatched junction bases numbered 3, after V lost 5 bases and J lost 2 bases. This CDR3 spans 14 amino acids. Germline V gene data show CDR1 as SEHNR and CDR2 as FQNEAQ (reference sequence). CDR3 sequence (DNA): TGTGCCAGCAGCCCGGGGACAGGGGCCTACGAGCAGTACTTC. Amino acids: CASSPGTGAYEQYF.

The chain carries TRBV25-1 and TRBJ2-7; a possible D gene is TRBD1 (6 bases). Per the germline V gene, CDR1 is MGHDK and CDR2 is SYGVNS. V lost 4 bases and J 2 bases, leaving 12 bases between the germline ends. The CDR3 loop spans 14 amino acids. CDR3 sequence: CASSAGTSTYEQYF. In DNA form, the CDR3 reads TGTGCCAGCAGTGCCGGGACATCAACCTACGAGCAGTACTTC.

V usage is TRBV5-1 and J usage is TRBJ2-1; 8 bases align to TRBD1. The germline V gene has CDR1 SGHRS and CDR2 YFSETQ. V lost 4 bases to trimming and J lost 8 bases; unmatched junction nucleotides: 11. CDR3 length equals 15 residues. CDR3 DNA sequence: TGCGCCAGCAGCACGGGACAGGCCACGCGCGATGAGCAGTTCTTC. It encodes CASSTGQATRDEQFF.

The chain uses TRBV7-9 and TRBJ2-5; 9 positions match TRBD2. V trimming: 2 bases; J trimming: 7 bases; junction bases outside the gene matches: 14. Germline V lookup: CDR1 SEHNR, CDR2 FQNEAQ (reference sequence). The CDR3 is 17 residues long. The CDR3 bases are TGTGCCAGCAGCTTAAGGCTAGCGGGGCCCAGTATAGGGACCCAGTACTTC. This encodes CASSLRLAGPSIGTQYF.

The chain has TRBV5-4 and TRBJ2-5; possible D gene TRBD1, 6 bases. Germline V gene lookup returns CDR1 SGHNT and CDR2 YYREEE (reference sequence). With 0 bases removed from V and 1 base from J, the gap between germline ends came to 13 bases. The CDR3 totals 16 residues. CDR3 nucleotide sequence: TGTGCCAGCAGCTTGGAGCCAGGGGTCCTCCAAGAGACCCAGTACTTC. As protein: CASSLEPGVLQETQYF. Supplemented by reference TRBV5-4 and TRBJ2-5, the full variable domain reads ETGVTQSPTHLIKTRGQQVTLRCSSQSGHNTVSWYQQALGQGPQFIFQYYREEENGRGNFPPRFSGLQFPNYSSELNVNALELDDSALYLCASSLEPGVLQETQYFGPGTRLLVL.

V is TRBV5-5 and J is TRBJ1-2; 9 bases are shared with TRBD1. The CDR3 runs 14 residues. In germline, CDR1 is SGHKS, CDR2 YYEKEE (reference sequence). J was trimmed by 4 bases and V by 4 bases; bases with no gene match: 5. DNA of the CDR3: TGTGCCAGCAGCCCGGGGACAGGGACCTATGGCTACACCTTC. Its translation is CASSPGTGTYGYTF.

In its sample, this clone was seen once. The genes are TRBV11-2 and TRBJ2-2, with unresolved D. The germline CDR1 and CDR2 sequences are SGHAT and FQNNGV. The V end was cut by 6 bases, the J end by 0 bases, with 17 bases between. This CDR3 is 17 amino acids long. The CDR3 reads CASSRDTLQANTGELFF. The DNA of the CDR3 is TGTGCCAGCAGTCGAGACACTCTCCAGGCGAACACCGGGGAGCTGTTTTTT.

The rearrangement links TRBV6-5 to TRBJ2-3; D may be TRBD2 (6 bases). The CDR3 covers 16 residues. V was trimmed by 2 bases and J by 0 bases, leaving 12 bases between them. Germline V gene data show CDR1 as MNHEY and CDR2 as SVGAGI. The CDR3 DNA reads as TGTGCCAGCAGTTACGGCGGGGACCCGAGCACAGATACGCAGTATTTT. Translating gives CASSYGGDPSTDTQYF.

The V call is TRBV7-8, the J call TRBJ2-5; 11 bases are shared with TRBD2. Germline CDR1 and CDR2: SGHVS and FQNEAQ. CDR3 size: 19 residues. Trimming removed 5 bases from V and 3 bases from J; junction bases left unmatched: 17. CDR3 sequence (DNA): TGTGCCAGCAGCCTACACCTCGGGGCTAGCGGGGGGTCCAAAGAGACCCAGTACTTC. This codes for CASSLHLGASGGSKETQYF.

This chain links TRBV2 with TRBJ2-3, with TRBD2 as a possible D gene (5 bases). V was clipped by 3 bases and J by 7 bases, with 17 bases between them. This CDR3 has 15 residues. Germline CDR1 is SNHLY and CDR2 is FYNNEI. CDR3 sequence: CASSDEGLGRYTQYF. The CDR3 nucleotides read TGTGCCAGCAGTGATGAGGGCCTTGGCAGGTATACGCAGTATTTT. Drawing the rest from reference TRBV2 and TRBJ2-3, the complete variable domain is EPEVTQTPSHQVTQMGQEVILRCVPISNHLYFYWYRQILGQKVEFLVSFYNNEISEKSEIFDDQFSVERPDGSNFTLKIRSTKLEDSAMYFCASSDEGLGRYTQYFGPGTRLTVL.

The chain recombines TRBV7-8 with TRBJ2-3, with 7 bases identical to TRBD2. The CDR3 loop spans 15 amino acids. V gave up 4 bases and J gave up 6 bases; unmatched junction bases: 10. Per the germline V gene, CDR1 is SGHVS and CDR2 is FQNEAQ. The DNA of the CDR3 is TGTGCCAGCAGCTCCTCTTGGGCCGGGGGGGATACGCAGTATTTT. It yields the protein CASSSSWAGGDTQYF.

CDR3 nucleotides: TGTGCCAGCAGTTACGACCGGGGGGGGCCAAGAGATACGCAGTATTTT. Its translation: CASSYDRGGPRDTQYF. The chain employs TRBV6-7 and TRBJ2-3; 8 nucleotides line up with TRBD2. TRBV6-7 is an open reading frame whose function is uncertain. V gave up 2 bases and J gave up 5 bases; unmatched junction bases: 9. CDR3 length equals 16 residues.

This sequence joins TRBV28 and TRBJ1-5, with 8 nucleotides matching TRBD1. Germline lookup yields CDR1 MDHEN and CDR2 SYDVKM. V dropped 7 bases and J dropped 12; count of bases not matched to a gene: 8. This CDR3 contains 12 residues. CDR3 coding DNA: TGTGCCAGCATCTCCAGGGGGCGTCTCCAGCATTTT. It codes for CASISRGRLQHF.

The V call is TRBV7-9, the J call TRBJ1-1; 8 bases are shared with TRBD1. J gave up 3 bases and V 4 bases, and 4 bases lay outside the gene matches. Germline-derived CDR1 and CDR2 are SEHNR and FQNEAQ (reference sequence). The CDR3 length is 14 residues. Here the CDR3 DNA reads TGTGCCAGCAGCTCAGGGGGCGGGTACACTGAAGCTTTCTTT. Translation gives CASSSGGGYTEAFF.

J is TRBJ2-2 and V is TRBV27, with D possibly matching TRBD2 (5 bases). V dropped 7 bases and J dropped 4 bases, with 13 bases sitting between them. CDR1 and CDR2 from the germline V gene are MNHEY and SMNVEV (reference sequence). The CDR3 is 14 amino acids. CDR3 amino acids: CASTRREVTGELFF. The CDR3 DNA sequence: TGTGCCAGCACCCGACGGGAAGTCACCGGGGAGCTGTTTTTT.

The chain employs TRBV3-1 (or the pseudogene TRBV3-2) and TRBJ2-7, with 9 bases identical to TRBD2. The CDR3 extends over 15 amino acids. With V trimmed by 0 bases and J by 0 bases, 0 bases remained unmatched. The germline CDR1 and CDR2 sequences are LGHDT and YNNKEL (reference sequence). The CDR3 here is CASSQDSGSSYEQYF. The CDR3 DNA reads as TGTGCCAGCAGCCAAGATAGCGGGAGCTCCTACGAGCAGTACTTC.